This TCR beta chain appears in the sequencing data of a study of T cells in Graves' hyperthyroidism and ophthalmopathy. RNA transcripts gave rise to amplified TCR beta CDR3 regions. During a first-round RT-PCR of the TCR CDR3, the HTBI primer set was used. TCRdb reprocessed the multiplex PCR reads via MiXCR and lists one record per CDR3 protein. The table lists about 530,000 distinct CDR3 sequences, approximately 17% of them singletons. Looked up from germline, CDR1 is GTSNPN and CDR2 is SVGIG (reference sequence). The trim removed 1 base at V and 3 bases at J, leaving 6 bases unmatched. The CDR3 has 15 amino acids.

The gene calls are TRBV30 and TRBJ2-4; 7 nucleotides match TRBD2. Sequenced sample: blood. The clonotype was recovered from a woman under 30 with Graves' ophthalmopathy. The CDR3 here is CAWSAGEGGKNIQYF. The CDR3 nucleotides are TGTGCCTGGAGTGCTGGGGAGGGAGGCAAAAACATTCAGTACTTC.